Here is one T cell receptor beta chain with its context. Germline loops: CDR1 SGDLS, CDR2 YYNGEE. Trimming left V 3 bases short and J 6 bases short, with 12 bases between. The CDR3 sequence is 14 residues long. How the authors handled the data: It was from reference gene primer amplification that nucleated cell counts were estimated. Profiling relied on immunoSEQ multiplex PCR, and the TCRdb table lists in-frame clones only, not all of them. V, J and clone size reflect that table, while D and trimming were determined from the DNA. The repertoire holds roughly 250,000 clones, with about 85% as singletons. This sample is drawn from a study of blood T cell repertoires in COVID-19. On the study more broadly: Samples taken during acute and convalescent COVID-19 were collected in the United States, Italy and Spain. Sources were T cells, B-cell-depleted T cells, or PBMCs; the material itself was cDNA or gDNA.

The chain recombines TRBV9 with TRBJ2-2; D not resolved. The TCR was taken from a human donor with COVID-19, enrolled during active disease. The donor label of this sample is uncertain. The sequencing sample was made of peripheral blood. The CDR3 DNA reads as TGTGCCAGCAGCGAGACCCCAGGTCCCGGGGAGCTGTTTTTT. Translation gives CASSETPGPGELFF.